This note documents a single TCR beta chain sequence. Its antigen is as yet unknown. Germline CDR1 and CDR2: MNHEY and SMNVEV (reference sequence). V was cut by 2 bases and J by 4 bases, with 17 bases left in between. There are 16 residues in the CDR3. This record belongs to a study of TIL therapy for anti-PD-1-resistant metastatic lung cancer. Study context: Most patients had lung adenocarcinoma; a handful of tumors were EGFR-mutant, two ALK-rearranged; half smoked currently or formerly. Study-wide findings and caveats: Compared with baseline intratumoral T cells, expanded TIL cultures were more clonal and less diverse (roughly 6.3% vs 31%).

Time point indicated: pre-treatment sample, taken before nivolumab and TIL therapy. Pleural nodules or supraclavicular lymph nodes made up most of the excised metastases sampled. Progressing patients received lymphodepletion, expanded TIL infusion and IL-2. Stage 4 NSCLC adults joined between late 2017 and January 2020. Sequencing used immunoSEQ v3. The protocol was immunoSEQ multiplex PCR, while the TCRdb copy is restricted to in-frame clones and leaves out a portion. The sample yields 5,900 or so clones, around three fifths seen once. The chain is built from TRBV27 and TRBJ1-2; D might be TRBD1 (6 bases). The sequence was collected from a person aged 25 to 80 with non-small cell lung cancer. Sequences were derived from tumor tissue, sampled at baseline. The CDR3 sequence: CASSLKGGIGGYGYTF. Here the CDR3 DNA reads TGTGCCAGCAGTTTAAAAGGGGGGATTGGGGGCTATGGCTACACCTTC.